A selection of T cell receptor beta chains follows, all from one sample in a study of T cell changes during pregnancy in multiple sclerosis. Here immunoSEQ multiplex PCR was the method, and the copy in TCRdb shows in-frame clones only, minus some. Of 88,000 or so clones listed, about 90% were seen once; the top ten hold over 1.1%. The source was peripheral blood, collected before pregnancy. The receptors originated from a female donor with multiple sclerosis, enrolled in a pregnancy study. The CDR3 runs from the conserved cysteine through the conserved F or W. A D gene is named only where the DNA matches it firmly. Only some rows state a clone size, as once, few, many or a class for expanded clones.

J: TRBJ1-1
V: TRBV5-8
size: once
D: TRBD1
DNA: TGTGCCAGCAGCTTATTGACAGGGCAGAACACTGAAGCTTTCTTT
CDR3: CASSLLTGQNTEAFF

J: TRBJ2-5
V: TRBV5-6
size: -
D: TRBD2
DNA: TGTGCCAGCAGCTACAGACTAGCGGGGGGGTCAGAGACCCAGTACTTC
CDR3: CASSYRLAGGSETQYF

J: TRBJ1-2
V: TRBV5-3
size: -
D: TRBD1
DNA: TGTGCCAGAAGGGTGGGGACAGGGGCCTTCTATGGCTACACCTTC
CDR3: CARRVGTGAFYGYTF

J: TRBJ2-5
V: TRBV2
size: once
D: -
DNA: TGTGCCAGCATCGGGGTAGCCAAAATAGGGGAGACCCAGTACTTC
CDR3: CASIGVAKIGETQYF

J: TRBJ1-1
V: TRBV6-6
size: -
D: -
DNA: TGTGCCAGCAGTTACCTAGACGGAGAGAACACTGAAGCTTTCTTT
CDR3: CASSYLDGENTEAFF

J: TRBJ1-2
V: TRBV5-6
size: -
D: TRBD1
DNA: TGTGCCAGCAGCGTGACAGGGTATGGCTACACCTTC
CDR3: CASSVTGYGYTF

J: TRBJ2-3
V: TRBV5-4
size: -
D: TRBD1
DNA: TGTGCCAGCAGCTGGGGACAGGAGCACACAGATACGCAGTATTTT
CDR3: CASSWGQEHTDTQYF

J: TRBJ2-3
V: TRBV7-3
size: -
D: TRBD2
DNA: TGTGCCAGCAGCTTAAATGGCGGGGGGGCCCTTGATACGCAGTATTTT
CDR3: CASSLNGGGALDTQYF

J: TRBJ2-1
V: TRBV6-5
size: -
D: TRBD1
DNA: TGTGCCAGCAGTTCCAGGGGGCGGCCCTACAATGAGCAGTTCTTC
CDR3: CASSSRGRPYNEQFF

J: TRBJ1-1
V: TRBV9
size: -
D: -
DNA: TGTGCCAGCAGCCCAAGCGGGGGCCCGGAGGCTTTCTTT
CDR3: CASSPSGGPEAFF

J: TRBJ2-2
V: TRBV19
size: -
D: -
DNA: TGTGCCAGTAGGGGGACACCGAACACCGGGGAGCTGTTTTTT
CDR3: CASRGTPNTGELFF

J: TRBJ2-1
V: TRBV14
size: -
D: -
DNA: TGTGCCAGCAGCCAAGCCGGGAGACTAGGTGAGCAGTTCTTC
CDR3: CASSQAGRLGEQFF

J: TRBJ1-5
V: TRBV6-6
size: -
D: -
DNA: TGTGCCAGCAGGCGGGGGCAAGGTCAGCCCCAGCATTTT
CDR3: CASRRGQGQPQHF

J: TRBJ1-1
V: TRBV19
size: -
D: TRBD1
DNA: TGTGCCAGTAGTATATTAAGGGGGCAGTTGACAGGTTGGACTGAAGCTTTCTTT
CDR3: CASSILRGQLTGWTEAFF

J: TRBJ1-2
V: TRBV27
size: -
D: TRBD1
DNA: TGTGCCAGCAGTCGGGACAGATATGGCTACACCTTC
CDR3: CASSRDRYGYTF

J: TRBJ2-6
V: TRBV2
size: -
D: -
DNA: TGTGCCAGCAGTACCCCGGGTTCTGGGGCCAACGTCCTGACTTTC
CDR3: CASSTPGSGANVLTF

J: TRBJ1-3
V: TRBV7-9
size: -
D: TRBD1
DNA: TGTGCCAGCAGCTTAGTCGGCAGGGGGGAAAACACCATATATTTT
CDR3: CASSLVGRGENTIYF

J: TRBJ1-1
V: TRBV13
size: -
D: -
DNA: TGTGCCAGCAGCTTAGGCAGGGGGAACACTGAAGCTTTCTTT
CDR3: CASSLGRGNTEAFF

J: TRBJ1-2
V: TRBV30
size: few
D: -
DNA: TGTGCCTGGAGTACCCCAGGGGTTGGCTATGGCTACACCTTC
CDR3: CAWSTPGVGYGYTF

J: TRBJ1-5
V: TRBV27
size: -
D: -
DNA: TGTGCCAGCAGCCGCACAGGGTATAGCAATCAGCCCCAGCATTTT
CDR3: CASSRTGYSNQPQHF

J: TRBJ1-2
V: TRBV29-1
size: -
D: -
DNA: TGCAGCGTTGATATACGGGGTGTTAACTATGGCTACACCTTC
CDR3: CSVDIRGVNYGYTF

J: TRBJ1-3
V: TRBV19
size: -
D: -
DNA: TGTGCCAGTAGTAGGGACATTAACTCTGGAAACACCATATATTTT
CDR3: CASSRDINSGNTIYF

J: TRBJ1-1
V: TRBV7-6
size: -
D: TRBD1
DNA: TGTGCCAGCAGCCCTGACAGGGCGAACACTGAAGCTTTCTTT
CDR3: CASSPDRANTEAFF

J: TRBJ2-2
V: TRBV6-5
size: -
D: TRBD1
DNA: TGTGCCAGCAGCCGACAGGGGCCTTGGACCGGGGAGCTGTTTTTT
CDR3: CASSRQGPWTGELFF

J: TRBJ1-4
V: TRBV6-6
size: -
D: TRBD1
DNA: TGTGCCAGCATTGACAGGGTGCCCCTTAATGAAAAACTGTTTTTT
CDR3: CASIDRVPLNEKLFF

J: TRBJ2-7
V: TRBV5-1
size: -
D: TRBD1
DNA: TGCGCCAGCAGCCACGGACAGGGCCAAGGCCTATCCTACGAGCAGTACTTC
CDR3: CASSHGQGQGLSYEQYF

J: TRBJ1-6
V: TRBV13
size: -
D: TRBD1
DNA: TGTGCCAGCAGCCCTCGGACAGGGATCAATTCACCCCTCCACTTT
CDR3: CASSPRTGINSPLHF

J: TRBJ2-5
V: TRBV20-1
size: -
D: -
DNA: TGCAGTGCTAGGAACAGAGAGACCCAGTACTTC
CDR3: CSARNRETQYF

J: TRBJ1-4
V: TRBV18
size: -
D: -
DNA: TGTGCCAGCTCCAAGGACAGAATCGGGGTATTGTTTTTT
CDR3: CASSKDRIGVLFF

J: TRBJ1-6
V: TRBV6-5
size: -
D: TRBD1
DNA: TGTGCCAGCAGTCCCGGACAGGGCGCCAATTCACCCCTCCACTTT
CDR3: CASSPGQGANSPLHF

J: TRBJ1-5
V: TRBV19
size: once
D: -
DNA: TGTGCCAGCGCCCAAGGGGTGCAGCCCCAGCATTTT
CDR3: CASAQGVQPQHF

J: TRBJ2-7
V: TRBV7-7
size: -
D: -
DNA: TGTGCTAGCAGCGCTGGACAGACCTACGAGCAGTACTTC
CDR3: CASSAGQTYEQYF

J: TRBJ2-7
V: TRBV10-3
size: once
D: TRBD1
DNA: TGTGCCACCGCCGGGACAGGGGGTAACGAGCAGTACTTC
CDR3: CATAGTGGNEQYF

J: TRBJ1-2
V: TRBV5-1
size: once
D: -
DNA: TGCGCCAGCAGCCAGGGTGGGGGGAATGGCTACACCTTC
CDR3: CASSQGGGNGYTF

J: TRBJ2-3
V: TRBV10-1
size: -
D: -
DNA: TGCGCCAGCAGTGCGCGATTTAGCACAGATACGCAGTATTTT
CDR3: CASSARFSTDTQYF

J: TRBJ1-1
V: TRBV27
size: few
D: -
DNA: TGTGCCAGCAGTTTATCTTGGGGGCAGAACACTGAAGCTTTCTTT
CDR3: CASSLSWGQNTEAFF

J: TRBJ2-3
V: TRBV7-7
size: once
D: TRBD1
DNA: TGTGCTAGCAGCCCCGGGTTGGAAAGGGACAGGTATTTT
CDR3: CASSPGLERDRYF

J: TRBJ1-3
V: TRBV13
size: -
D: TRBD1
DNA: TGTGCCAGCAGCGAGACAGGGGGAAACACCATATATTTT
CDR3: CASSETGGNTIYF

J: TRBJ1-1
V: TRBV4-1
size: -
D: TRBD1
DNA: TGCGCCAGCAGCCATGCGGACAGGGTATTAAACACTGAAGCTTTCTTT
CDR3: CASSHADRVLNTEAFF

J: TRBJ2-3
V: TRBV11-2
size: -
D: -
DNA: TGTGCCAGCAGCTTCCGCGGGGCCGGGACAGATACGCAGTATTTT
CDR3: CASSFRGAGTDTQYF

J: TRBJ1-6
V: TRBV10-3
size: -
D: TRBD1
DNA: TGTGCCATCAGTCCCACCTCCGGGACAGCCTATAATTCACCCCTCCACTTT
CDR3: CAISPTSGTAYNSPLHF

J: TRBJ1-2
V: TRBV5-1
size: -
D: TRBD1
DNA: TGCGCCAGCAGCCAACAGGGGGCCCGCTATGGCTACACCTTC
CDR3: CASSQQGARYGYTF

J: TRBJ2-5
V: TRBV4-1
size: once
D: TRBD1
DNA: TGCGCCAGCAGCCAAGATCCTCCGGGACAGAGTCCGCAAGAGACCCAGTACTTC
CDR3: CASSQDPPGQSPQETQYF

J: TRBJ2-7
V: TRBV4-3
size: -
D: -
DNA: TGCGCCAGCAGCCAAGATGTTTCGGGGTGGCTCTACGAGCAGTACTTC
CDR3: CASSQDVSGWLYEQYF